A single sample is the source of the 24 T cell receptor beta chains below, sequenced in a study of CD8+ T cells in alopecia areata. The treatment denotes: oral pan-JAK inhibitor, 5-10 mg twice daily. Once RNA had been extracted, it was reverse transcribed into cDNA to act as the sequencing template. Method: immunoSEQ multiplex PCR; TCRdb's copy keeps in-frame clones and lacks some. The profile shows 160,000 or so clones, 50% to 75% of them singletons. The sample consisted of CD4+ T cells sorted from blood, taken at approximately week 56, from a patient treated with tofacitinib. These receptor sequences come from a human donor with alopecia areata.

The chain couples TRBV6-5 to TRBJ2-3; D might be TRBD1 (6 bases). CDR1 and CDR2 from the germline V gene are MNHEY and SVGAGI. V was trimmed by 2 bases and J by 4 bases, leaving 13 bases between them. The CDR3 has 15 residues. CDR3 sequence (DNA): TGTGCCAGCAGTTACGAGTGGGGGCGGGCAGATACGCAGTATTTT. It translates to CASSYEWGRADTQYF.

The chain joins TRBV30 to TRBJ1-4; no reliable D call. The V gene's germline CDR1 is GTSNPN and CDR2 SVGIG (reference sequence). CDR3 size: 11 residues. Trimming shortened V by 1 base and J by 6 bases, and 3 bases separated the two germline ends. This CDR3 reads CAWSGYEKLFF. CDR3 nucleotide sequence: TGTGCCTGGAGTGGTTATGAAAAACTGTTTTTT. The full variable domain, its missing parts supplied by reference TRBV30 and TRBJ1-4, is SQTIHQWPATLVQPVGSPLSLECTVEGTSNPNLYWYRQAAGRGLQLLFYSVGIGQISSEVPQNLSASRPQDRQFILSSKKLLLSDSGFYLCAWSGYEKLFFGSGTQLSVL.

The V gene is TRBV19, the J gene TRBJ1-1, with D hard to call. The germline V and J ends were trimmed by 6 bases and 1 base, with 9 bases remaining between them. Germline V gene sequence: CDR1 LNHDA, CDR2 SQIVND (reference sequence). This CDR3 comprises 13 residues. CDR3 region: CASRQRENTEAFF. The CDR3 region has the DNA TGTGCCAGTAGACAGAGAGAGAACACTGAAGCTTTCTTT.

This clone was detected a few times. This chain joins TRBV2 and TRBJ2-1; D may be TRBD2 (5 bases). Germline CDR1 reads SNHLY; CDR2 reads FYNNEI. The CDR3 extends over 14 amino acids. Trimming removed 7 bases from V and 9 bases from J, with 19 bases in between. The CDR3: CASMANPGGGEQFF. The CDR3 DNA sequence: TGTGCCAGCATGGCCAATCCCGGAGGTGGTGAGCAGTTCTTC.

There are many counts of this clone. Here the CDR3 reads CASSLTANYGYTF. As DNA, the CDR3 is TGTGCCAGCAGCTTAACGGCCAACTATGGCTACACCTTC. This chain uses TRBV7-3 with TRBJ1-2; D gene unclear. Germline V lookup: CDR1 SGHTA, CDR2 FQGTGA. The CDR3 sequence is 13 residues long. V was clipped by 0 bases and J by 2 bases, with 4 bases between them.

The rearrangement joins TRBV29-1 to TRBJ1-1, with TRBD1 matching 9 bases. Germline trimming cut 5 bases from V and 4 bases from J; bases unmatched to any gene: 8. The CDR3 has 14 amino acids. CDR1 and CDR2 from the germline V gene are SQVTM and ANQGSEA. CDR3 sequence (DNA): TGCAGCGTTATAAACAGGGGGCACGGCACTGAAGCTTTCTTT. Its protein is CSVINRGHGTEAFF.

This clone has only a few counts. V gene TRBV7-9 combines with J gene TRBJ1-1; D is unresolved. The CDR3 loop spans 13 amino acids. Trimming removed 7 bases at V and 5 bases at J, with 14 bases between. Germline CDR1 reads SEHNR; CDR2 reads FQNEAQ (reference sequence). CDR3 protein: CASIANPRTEAFF. CDR3 nucleotide sequence: TGTGCCAGCATCGCTAATCCGAGGACTGAAGCTTTCTTT.

The chain couples TRBV2 to TRBJ2-1; the D gene is possibly TRBD1 (6 bases). Germline lookup yields CDR1 SNHLY and CDR2 FYNNEI. The CDR3 length is 13 residues. The V end lost 5 bases, the J end lost 3 bases, and 8 bases lay between the germline ends. This CDR3 reads CASSSDSYNEQFF. Here the CDR3 DNA reads TGTGCCAGCAGTTCGGACAGCTACAATGAGCAGTTCTTC.

A word on this clone: Other nucleotide sequences in the sample specify the same CDR3. This chain joins TRBV29-1 and TRBJ2-5, with a possible D match to TRBD2 (5 bases). Germline V CDR1 and CDR2: SQVTM, ANQGSEA. The ends were cut back, 3 bases at V and 5 bases at J, with 13 bases in the middle. The CDR3 covers 13 residues. The CDR3 nucleotides read TGCAGCGTTGACGGCGGGCGGCTCGAGACCCAGTACTTC. It translates to CSVDGGRLETQYF.

This clone showed up just a few times. The chain combines TRBV28 with TRBJ1-2, with D possibly being TRBD1 (6 bases). V shed 6 bases and J shed 6 bases, with 14 bases lying between them. Germline V gene lookup returns CDR1 MDHEN and CDR2 SYDVKM. The CDR3 is 13 residues long. The CDR3 here is CASRKGQEHGYTF. The CDR3 DNA follows: TGTGCCAGCAGGAAGGGACAAGAACATGGCTACACCTTC.

This clone was counted a few times. The chain joins TRBV19 to TRBJ2-7; D call uncertain. CDR1 is LNHDA, CDR2 SQIVND, per germline (reference sequence). The CDR3 extends over 15 amino acids. Trimming pared 3 bases from V and 2 bases from J, leaving 14 bases between. CDR3 nucleotides: TGTGCCAGTAGTATGCAGCATCAACTCGCCTACGAGCAGTACTTC. Protein sequence: CASSMQHQLAYEQYF.

This chain uses TRBV20-1 with TRBJ2-7, with D unresolved. The CDR3 covers 11 residues. Trimming shortened V by 3 bases and J by 6 bases, and 9 bases separated the two germline ends. CDR1 and CDR2 (germline): DFQATT, SNEGSKA (reference sequence). The CDR3 DNA sequence: TGCAGTGCTAGTAGTCCGACCGAGCAGTACTTC. The encoded protein is CSASSPTEQYF.

This sequence joins TRBV29-1 and TRBJ1-1; D ambiguous. V was trimmed by 4 bases and J by 0 bases, leaving 9 bases between them. Germline CDR1 SQVTM, CDR2 ANQGSEA. CDR3 length: 13 amino acids. CDR3 DNA sequence: TGCAGCGTTGCCTCGCAAATGAACACTGAAGCTTTCTTT. Protein: CSVASQMNTEAFF.

This clone turned up a few times. The gene calls are TRBV2 and TRBJ1-2; a possible D gene is TRBD1 (6 bases). The CDR3 totals 17 residues. The V gene's germline CDR1 is SNHLY and CDR2 FYNNEI. V was cut by 8 bases and J by 4 bases, with 26 bases left in between. The CDR3 loop is CASSTPNNRDTVYGYTF. Written as DNA, the CDR3 is TGTGCCAGCTCGACACCCAATAATAGGGACACTGTCTATGGCTACACCTTC.

CDR3 sequence: CASSRASGLSNTQYF. In DNA, the CDR3 is TGTGCCAGCAGCAGGGCTAGCGGATTATCAAATACGCAGTATTTT. The V and J genes are TRBV7-9 and TRBJ2-3, with TRBD2 matching over 7 bases. The CDR3 contains 15 residues. Germline trimming cut 5 bases from V and 7 bases from J; bases unmatched to any gene: 12. Germline V gives CDR1 SEHNR, CDR2 FQNEAQ (reference sequence).

The chain links TRBV15 to TRBJ2-7, with 7 bases lining up with TRBD1. The CDR3 is 14 amino acids. Germline assignment: CDR1 LNHNV and CDR2 YYDKDF (reference sequence). V was clipped by 3 bases and J by 0 bases; unmatched bases: 2. In nucleotides, the CDR3 is TGTGCCACCAGCAGGACAGGGAGCTCCTACGAGCAGTACTTC. This encodes CATSRTGSSYEQYF.

This clone was seen only a few times. This chain links TRBV7-8 with TRBJ1-5, with a tentative D call TRBD1 (5 bases). CDR3 length: 15 amino acids. With 5 bases removed from V and 7 bases from J, the gap between germline ends came to 18 bases. The germline V gene encodes CDR1 SGHVS and CDR2 FQNEAQ. CDR3 protein: CASSPRYEGRQPQHF. In DNA, the CDR3 is TGTGCCAGCAGCCCCCGGTACGAGGGGAGGCAGCCCCAGCATTTT.

In its sample, this clone was seen a few times. The V gene is TRBV4-1, the J gene TRBJ1-4; 8 bases are shared with TRBD1. The junction had 7 bases not matched to a gene; V was cut back by 5 bases and J by 8 bases. Germline-derived CDR1 and CDR2 are MGHRA and YSYEKL. The CDR3 runs to 14 residues. The DNA for the CDR3 is TGCGCCAGCAGCACCCAGGGGGCACAGGAAAAACTGTTTTTT. Its translation is CASSTQGAQEKLFF.

The chain carries TRBV25-1 and TRBJ2-3; D is unresolved. The CDR3 contains 15 residues. V was clipped by 1 base and J by 1 base, with 9 bases between them. Germline loops: CDR1 MGHDK, CDR2 SYGVNS. The CDR3 sequence: CASSEWGSRTDTQYF. As DNA, the CDR3 is TGTGCCAGCAGTGAATGGGGTAGCCGCACAGATACGCAGTATTTT.

This clone came up a few times. The chain combines TRBV4-2 with TRBJ2-3; the match to TRBD2 covers 9 bases. The CDR3 consists of 14 residues. After removal of 5 bases from V and 5 bases from J, the junction contained 5 bases not matched to a gene. Germline V gene lookup returns CDR1 LGHNA and CDR2 YNFKEQ. The CDR3 sequence: CASSASGVGDTQYF. CDR3 in DNA: TGTGCCAGCAGCGCTAGCGGGGTGGGAGATACGCAGTATTTT.

The chain couples TRBV29-1 to TRBJ2-6; no clear D. V lost 0 bases and J lost 1, with 7 bases in between. The CDR3 covers 15 residues. The germline V gene has CDR1 SQVTM and CDR2 ANQGSEA. The CDR3 loop is CSVEDLGSGANVLTF. Here the CDR3 DNA reads TGCAGCGTTGAAGATTTAGGATCTGGGGCCAACGTCCTGACTTTC.

The V and J genes are TRBV9 and TRBJ1-5; D remains unclear. This CDR3 has 13 amino acids. The germline CDR1 and CDR2 sequences are SGDLS and YYNGEE. The germline V and J ends were trimmed by 0 bases and 5 bases, with 6 bases remaining between them. The CDR3: CASSVAIDQPQHF. The CDR3 nucleotides read TGTGCCAGCAGCGTAGCGATCGATCAGCCCCAGCATTTT.

This sequence joins TRBV6-1 and TRBJ1-2; TRBD1 matches 7 bases. CDR1 and CDR2 from the germline V gene are MNHNS and SASEGT. The CDR3 contains 18 residues. J was trimmed by 4 bases and V by 0 bases; bases with no gene match: 14. CDR3 in amino acids: CASSEALGGGGLGYGYTF. The CDR3 DNA is TGTGCCAGCAGTGAAGCGCTAGGGGGAGGGGGCCTGGGCTATGGCTACACCTTC.

V gene TRBV19 combines with J gene TRBJ1-5; D unclear. Germline-derived CDR1 and CDR2 are LNHDA and SQIVND (reference sequence). Trimming left V 3 bases short and J 2 bases short, with 8 bases between. The CDR3 length is 14 residues. CDR3 nucleotides: TGTGCCAGTAGTATGGGAGACGGCAATCAGCCCCAGCATTTT. Amino acids: CASSMGDGNQPQHF.